These T cell receptor beta chains were read from a single sample in a study of regulatory T cells in long-lasting Graves disease. Via MiXCR, TCRdb re-called the multiplex PCR reads, giving one row per CDR3 protein. The table has 450,000 to 500,000 distinct CDR3 sequences, 15% to 20% seen once; the top ten hold about 12%. These sequences were also reported in another study, on T cells in Graves' hyperthyroidism and ophthalmopathy.

The source material was peripheral blood mononuclear cells (PBMCs), sampled at new diagnosis, from a patient treated with antithyroid drugs. The receptors shown here come from a man aged 35-49 years with Graves disease. CDR3s include the opening cysteine and the closing phenylalanine or tryptophan. The D gene is left open where the match is weak. Clone size is given for some rows only: seen once, a few or many times, or a class if the clone is expanded.

J gene,V gene,clone size,D gene,CDR3 DNA,CDR3 protein
TRBJ2-1,TRBV7-3,many,-,TGTGCCAGCAGCTTAGGTCGTCATGAGCAGTTCTTC,CASSLGRHEQFF
TRBJ1-5,TRBV20-1,-,TRBD1,TGCAGTGCTAGGGCCGGACAGGTGATTTGGAATCAGCCCCGGCATTTT,CSARAGQVIWNQPRHF
TRBJ2-2,TRBV19,-,-,TGTGCCAGTAGTATAGCCGCGGCTAGCGTGGGCACCGGGGAGCTGTTTTTT,CASSIAAASVGTGELFF
TRBJ2-7,TRBV2,many,TRBD1,TGTGCCAGCAGTGGAGGGGGACAGGGGAACGAGCAGTACTTC,CASSGGGQGNEQYF
TRBJ1-2,TRBV3-1,many,-,TGTGCCAGCAGCCAAAAAGGGGGAGATGGCTACACCTTC,CASSQKGGDGYTF
TRBJ2-7,TRBV28,few,TRBD1,TGTGCCAGCAGGACATCCTACAGGGGAGTCTACGAGCAGTACTTC,CASRTSYRGVYEQYF
TRBJ2-1,TRBV12-3/TRBV12-4,many,TRBD2,TGTGCCAGCAGTCACCCCGATAGCGGGAGGGACCTATGGTCCTACAATGAGCAGTTCTTC,CASSHPDSGRDLWSYNEQFF
TRBJ2-5,TRBV24-1,few,-,TGTGCCACCAGTGATTGGGACATTCTAGAGGGGGAGACCCAGTACTTC,CATSDWDILEGETQYF
TRBJ2-7,TRBV27,many,TRBD2,TGTGCCAGCTCCCGGAGCGGGAGGTACGAGCAGTACTTC,CASSRSGRYEQYF
TRBJ2-2,TRBV11-3,many,-,TGTGCCAGCAGCGGGGGCGTGATGATCGGGGAGCTGTTTTTT,CASSGGVMIGELFF
TRBJ2-1,TRBV2,many,TRBD2,TGTGCCAGCAGAGATAGCGGGAGCAGGTACAATGAGCAGTTCTTC,CASRDSGSRYNEQFF
TRBJ2-6,TRBV20-1,many,-,TGCAGTGCGACAGAACGGACACACATCTCTGGGGCCAACGTCCTGACTTTC,CSATERTHISGANVLTF
TRBJ1-1,TRBV11-2,many,TRBD1,TGTGCCAGCAGCTTACCGACAGGGGACCATTTAATCGGCACTGAAGCTTTCTTT,CASSLPTGDHLIGTEAFF
TRBJ2-3,TRBV3-1,many,TRBD2,TGTGCCAGCAGCCAATCTAGCGGGAACACAGATACGCAGTATTTT,CASSQSSGNTDTQYF
TRBJ1-1,TRBV7-2,-,-,TGTGCCAGCAGCTGGTCGAGGGGGGACACTGAAGCTTTCTTT,CASSWSRGDTEAFF
TRBJ2-2,TRBV27,-,-,TGTGCCAGCTCTTCAAGGGGACGTAGCACCGGGGAGCTGTTTTTT,CASSSRGRSTGELFF
TRBJ2-1,TRBV30,many,-,TGTGCCTGGAGTGTGGGTGGATCCTACAATGAGCAGTTCTTC,CAWSVGGSYNEQFF
TRBJ1-5,TRBV28,many,TRBD1,TGTGCCAGCAGGGGACAGGGCCAGCCCCAGCATTTT,CASRGQGQPQHF
TRBJ2-7,TRBV20-1,many,TRBD2,TGCAGTGCTAGAGTGGGGGGGATCTACGAGCAGTACTTC,CSARVGGIYEQYF
TRBJ1-1,TRBV7-9,many,-,TGTGCCAGCAGCTTAGAAGAAGGGGCCACTGAAGCTTTCTTT,CASSLEEGATEAFF
TRBJ2-7,TRBV28,many,TRBD1,TGTGCCAGCAGCTGGGACAGGGCGGCGGTCTACGAGCAGTACTTC,CASSWDRAAVYEQYF
TRBJ2-2,TRBV7-3,once,-,TGTGCCAGCAGCTTATCAGAAGCCGGGGAGCTGTTTTTT,CASSLSEAGELFF
TRBJ2-3,TRBV7-6,-,TRBD2,TGTGCCAGCAGCAGGGCTAGCGGGAGTGTCACAGATACGCAGTATTTT,CASSRASGSVTDTQYF
TRBJ2-1,TRBV6-1,many,TRBD1,TGTGCCAGCAGTATGTGGGGGACAGGGGGCGGGAATGAGCAGTTCTTC,CASSMWGTGGGNEQFF
TRBJ2-3,TRBV7-8,many,TRBD2,TGTGCCAGCAGCTTGTTGCGGGGGGAAACAGATACGCAGTATTTT,CASSLLRGETDTQYF
TRBJ2-1,TRBV5-6,many,TRBD2,TGTGCCAGCAGTTCTCCACATAGCGGGAGGGGTAGGTTAAATGAGCAGTTCTTC,CASSSPHSGRGRLNEQFF
TRBJ2-1,TRBV29-1,-,-,TGCAGCGTTGAAGGGCCAAGCCCCGGCCCCGAGCAGTTCTTC,CSVEGPSPGPEQFF
TRBJ1-6,TRBV7-9,-,TRBD1,TGTGCCAGCAGCTTAACGGGACAGGGGGCGCGGTCACCCCTCCACTTT,CASSLTGQGARSPLHF
TRBJ2-7,TRBV20-1,many,TRBD1,TGCAGTGGCCGCCGGGACAGTCACTACGAGCAGTACTTC,CSGRRDSHYEQYF
TRBJ2-5,TRBV15,few,-,TGTGCCACCAGCAGAGAGGAGACCCAGTACTTC,CATSREETQYF
TRBJ2-5,TRBV2,many,-,TGTGCCAGCGGGAAAGAGACCCAGTACTTC,CASGKETQYF
TRBJ1-1,TRBV19,few,-,TGTGCCAGTAGCGAAAGGGGGTTGAGTGAAGCTTTCTTT,CASSERGLSEAFF
TRBJ2-5,TRBV30,-,-,TGTGCCTGGAGTGTAGGGGGGCAAGAGACCCAGTACTTC,CAWSVGGQETQYF
TRBJ1-1,TRBV5-1,many,-,TGTGCCAGCAGCTTGGGGGGGTTGACGAACACTGAAGCTTTCTTT,CASSLGGLTNTEAFF
TRBJ2-7,TRBV14,-,-,TGTGCCAGCAGCCATGCGGGGCCCCCCTACGAGCAGTACTTC,CASSHAGPPYEQYF
TRBJ1-5,TRBV19,-,-,TGTGCCTCCGTCGGATATAGCAATCAGCCCCAGCATTTT,CASVGYSNQPQHF
TRBJ2-1,TRBV27,-,-,TGTGCCGCAGCAGGATCCTTAGCGGCTTCCTACAATGAGCAGTTCTTC,CAAAGSLAASYNEQFF
TRBJ2-1,TRBV9,-,-,TGTGCCAGCAGCGTAGAAGCTTACAATGAGCAGTTCTTC,CASSVEAYNEQFF
TRBJ1-2,TRBV10-3,many,TRBD1,TGTGCCATCAGCGTTACGGGACAGACCTTGGGCTATGGCTACACCTTC,CAISVTGQTLGYGYTF
TRBJ1-1,TRBV28,many,TRBD1,TGTGCCAGCAGTCGGGACAGGGTCTTTAGGAGGACTGAAGCTTTCTTT,CASSRDRVFRRTEAFF
TRBJ2-1,TRBV19,few,TRBD2,TGTGCCACCCTGTGGGGGGAGGGTCACAATGAGCAGTTCTTC,CATLWGEGHNEQFF
TRBJ2-3,TRBV9,-,TRBD2,TGTGCCAGCAGCTTCGGTCCCGGGACTAGCGGGGCTAGCACAGATACGCAGTATTTT,CASSFGPGTSGASTDTQYF
TRBJ2-3,TRBV5-6,many,TRBD2,TGTGCCAGCAGCTCGGGGACTAGCGGGAGGAATACGCAGTATTTT,CASSSGTSGRNTQYF
TRBJ2-3,TRBV30,-,-,TGTGCCTGGGGAGGGAAGGGCACAGATACGCAGTATTTT,CAWGGKGTDTQYF
TRBJ2-7,TRBV5-1,-,TRBD2,TGCGCCAGCAGCTTGGCCGGGGGGCTAGCGGGAACCTACGAGCAGTACTTC,CASSLAGGLAGTYEQYF
TRBJ1-2,TRBV10-3,-,TRBD1,TGTGCCATCAGTGAGTCGTCAGGGGGCAATGGCTACACCTTC,CAISESSGGNGYTF
TRBJ1-5,TRBV5-1,-,-,TGCGCCAGCAGCTTGGACTCCACGAGCAATCAGCCCCAGCATTTT,CASSLDSTSNQPQHF
TRBJ2-7,TRBV9,many,-,TGTGCCAGCAGCCGGCGGGATGGGTTCCACGAGCAGTACTTC,CASSRRDGFHEQYF
TRBJ2-1,TRBV6-5,many,TRBD2,TGTGCCAGCAGTTACTCGTGGCAGGAGTTGAACCCCATAGCGGGAGTAACCTACAATGAGCAGTTCTTC,CASSYSWQELNPIAGVTYNEQFF
TRBJ1-1,TRBV7-2,few,TRBD1,TGTGCCAGTAAAAGGGGGCTCACTGAAGCTTTCTTT,CASKRGLTEAFF
TRBJ2-1,TRBV24-1,many,TRBD1,TGTGCCACCAGTGATACAGGGGGCAAGGACTCCTACAATGAGCAGTTCTTC,CATSDTGGKDSYNEQFF
TRBJ2-6,TRBV28,many,-,TGTGCCAGCAGGGGAGCCCCGGGCAGTGGGGCGGTTGGGGCCAACGTCCTGACTTTC,CASRGAPGSGAVGANVLTF
TRBJ1-2,TRBV6-2/TRBV6-3,-,-,TGTGCCAGCAGTTACGCTCAGGGAAACTATGGCTACACCTTC,CASSYAQGNYGYTF
TRBJ2-3,TRBV11-2,many,-,TGTGCCAGCAGCTACAGGGGGGAGGGCCCGATAGGCACAGATACGCAGTATTTT,CASSYRGEGPIGTDTQYF
TRBJ1-1,TRBV28,many,-,TGTGCCAGTGGACGGTTGAACACTGAAGCTTTCTTT,CASGRLNTEAFF
TRBJ1-2,TRBV28,many,-,TGTGCCAGCAGTACCCTTCAGGGCTACACCTTC,CASSTLQGYTF
TRBJ2-6,TRBV11-2,many,-,TGTGCCAGCAGCTTAAATGGGAAAGTTGCTGGGGCCAACGTCCTGACTTTC,CASSLNGKVAGANVLTF